This T cell receptor (beta chain) emerged from a study of blood T cell repertoires in COVID-19 (dated by TCRdb to the early 2020s). Describing the broader study: Collaborator samples came from the United States, Italy and Spain and covered acute and convalescent phases of COVID-19. The material from the prospective study consisted of cDNA or gDNA derived from T cells, B-cell-depleted T cells, or PBMCs. The dataset comprised deeply sampled blood TCRbeta repertoires from subjects exposed to, actively infected with, or recovered from COVID-19. The repertoires were released in a freely available public database meant as a resource for research on the immune response to SARS-CoV-2. The samples were drawn from two sources: the first 160 participants of the ongoing ImmuneRACE study, and 1,200 or so subjects contributed by 6 global collaborators. The sample metadata nearly always contained a de-identified subject ID, COVID-19 status, age in years and sex. Where available, HLA class I and class II types were taken from metadata supplied by the sample provider and were not determined by assay-based typing.

The CDR3 covers 16 residues, taking in both the cysteine and the phenylalanine. The CDR3 DNA has 48 bases and is translated from base 1. CDR1 and CDR2 are drawn from the germline V gene: SGHRS, YFSETQ. For this chain, trimming is 3 bases at the V end and 5 bases at the J end, and the number of junction bases without a gene match is 3. Whole blood was collected in K2EDTA tubes by collaborating institutions according to the institutions' own protocols. For TCRbeta analysis, collaborator samples were shipped as frozen whole blood, as isolated PBMCs, or as DNA extracted from either sample type. TCRbeta CDR3 regions were amplified from genomic DNA by means of the immunoSEQ Assay, a bias-controlled multiplex PCR. Under the source paper's analysis protocol: Within the assay, amplification of reference gene primers was used to estimate how many nucleated cells each sample contained. To quantify the absolute abundance of each unique TCRbeta CDR3 rearrangement, sequence reads were collapsed and filtered. For each sample, productive Simpson clonality was calculated by taking the square root of Simpson's diversity index across productive rearrangements. In its TCRdb copy, this immuneACCESS table keeps in-frame sequences only and misses some clones. Where compared with another copy, unresolved V genes explain less than half of these, and the others have no known cause. Clone size and V and J calls were adopted from that table, with D and trimming inferred from the DNA. Counted in this sample were nearly 90,000 clones; around 72% of them appeared once. The ten most abundant clones make up around 15% of the sample.

What the work shows at the level of the full study, not this receptor alone: The quantity of clinical and demographic metadata differed by source and by participant and was supplied without curation.

A note on this clone: Its antigen is not yet known. No qualities accompany the bases; no much larger clone lies one base away.

The clonotype originates from an elderly woman with acute or convalescent COVID-19. The specimen was peripheral blood. The chain joins TRBV5-1 to TRBJ2-3; TRBD2 fits 16 bases in the junction. CDR3 protein: CASSSGLAGGQDTQYF. Here is the DNA: TGCGCCAGCAGCTCGGGACTAGCGGGGGGGCAAGATACGCAGTATTTT.